Listed below are T cell receptor beta chains from one sample, sequenced in a study of T cell responses to AZD1222 COVID-19 vaccine. Profiled with immunoSEQ multiplex PCR; TCRdb holds only in-frame clones, not every one. This table holds roughly 150,000 clones, less than 95% found once. Sample: peripheral blood, taken 28 days after the second AZD1222 dose. Receptors originate from an adult who received the AZD1222 COVID-19 vaccine. CDR3s include the opening cysteine and the closing phenylalanine or tryptophan. Each record gives: J gene, V gene, D gene, CDR3 protein. The D gene is left open where the match is weak.

TRBJ2-2	TRBV5-5	.	CASRVSSNTGELFF
TRBJ2-1	TRBV29-1	.	CSVEEGMTGPIYNEQFF
TRBJ1-5	TRBV19	.	CASAYLQGVNQPQHF
TRBJ1-5	TRBV30	TRBD1	CAWRRQGNNQPQHF
TRBJ1-1	TRBV15	.	CATSRDRGIADTEAFF
TRBJ1-2	TRBV6-1	TRBD1	CASREIGKRQGPTLGYTF
TRBJ1-2	TRBV7-2	.	CASSPGRGFNYGYTF
TRBJ1-6	TRBV5-4	TRBD1	CASSLEATGGSWGSPLHF
TRBJ2-7	TRBV28	.	CASSFGSQYEQYF
TRBJ2-5	TRBV11-3	.	CASSSRVDGTQYF
TRBJ1-3	TRBV30	TRBD1	CAWSTSGTGVGNTIYF
TRBJ1-4	TRBV7-9	.	CASSSTVNEKLFF
TRBJ2-2	TRBV3-1/TRBV3-2	.	CASSPQLGRARLNTGELFF
TRBJ2-6	TRBV9	.	CASSFRQTTVSGANVLTF
TRBJ1-3	TRBV28	.	CASSLGGQGNTIYF
TRBJ1-4	TRBV7-9	TRBD1	CASSLEQGAGVEKLFF
TRBJ1-1	TRBV29-1	.	CSVAVVIGGEAFF